This TCR beta chain derives from a study of cytomegalovirus exposure and HLA in healthy donors. Study overall: Earlier results showed 90 million to 120 million unique TCR beta sequences derived from some 180 million T cells. Ancestry clustering placed 81% of a few hundred genotyped donors in the Caucasian-associated cluster. Broader study findings: In an earlier analysis, productive rearrangement rates for most beta V segments clustered near 87% or 30%.

Comment on this clone: Its antigen is unidentified.

PCR primers comprised 60 Vbeta and 13 Jbeta primers. Some clones are missing from TCRdb's copy, which holds only in-frame ones; the method was immunoSEQ multiplex PCR. This sample carries 90,000 to 150,000 clones, 75% to 80% of them seen once, and the ten largest clones take roughly 3.1%. The receptor's source is a young woman in good health and CMV-seropositive. Sequencing was carried out using PBMCs.

CDR3 bases: TGTGCCAGCAGCGCTATAGCGGGGGCCTTCTACAATGAGCAGTTCTTC. It yields the protein CASSAIAGAFYNEQFF. The rearrangement uses TRBV7-2 and TRBJ2-1, with 9 bases aligning to TRBD2. V dropped 5 bases and J dropped 3; count of bases not matched to a gene: 8. The CDR3 is made up of 16 amino acids. Per germline, CDR1 SGHTA and CDR2 FQGNSA.